The sequence of this T cell receptor (beta chain) was determined in a study of memory CD8 T cells in hepatitis C reinfection. Study at large: Chronic HCV followed reinfection in a couple of donors who cleared primary infection. Pre-reinfection samples were taken 55 to 20 weeks before detection. Study-wide results and caveats: Four to six donors were too few for definitive public clonotype conclusions.

The assay was immunoSEQ multiplex PCR, and TCRdb's table has in-frame clones only and misses some. Altogether about 50,000 clones are present, under 90% being singletons, with the ten largest covering roughly 1%. Concerning this clone itself: What it binds is unknown.

The CDR3 covers 16 residues. With 7 bases removed from V and 7 bases from J, the gap between germline ends came to 20 bases. CDR1 is MNHNY, CDR2 SVGAGI, per germline (reference sequence). Time point given: pre-reinfection, 55 to 20 weeks before reinfection detection. Sorted cells were sequenced directly ex vivo without any in vitro expansion. Donors came from people who inject drugs enrolled in HEPCO, Canada. The chain combines TRBV6-6 with TRBJ1-6, with a weak D call TRBD1 (5 bases). This clonotype was sampled from a man aged 18 to 29 with hepatitis C virus infection. Sequences were obtained from naive CD8+ T cells sorted from blood. CDR3 in amino acids: CASTILGGRRNSPLHF. The CDR3 coding sequence is TGTGCCAGCACCATCCTCGGGGGGAGAAGAAATTCACCCCTCCACTTT.